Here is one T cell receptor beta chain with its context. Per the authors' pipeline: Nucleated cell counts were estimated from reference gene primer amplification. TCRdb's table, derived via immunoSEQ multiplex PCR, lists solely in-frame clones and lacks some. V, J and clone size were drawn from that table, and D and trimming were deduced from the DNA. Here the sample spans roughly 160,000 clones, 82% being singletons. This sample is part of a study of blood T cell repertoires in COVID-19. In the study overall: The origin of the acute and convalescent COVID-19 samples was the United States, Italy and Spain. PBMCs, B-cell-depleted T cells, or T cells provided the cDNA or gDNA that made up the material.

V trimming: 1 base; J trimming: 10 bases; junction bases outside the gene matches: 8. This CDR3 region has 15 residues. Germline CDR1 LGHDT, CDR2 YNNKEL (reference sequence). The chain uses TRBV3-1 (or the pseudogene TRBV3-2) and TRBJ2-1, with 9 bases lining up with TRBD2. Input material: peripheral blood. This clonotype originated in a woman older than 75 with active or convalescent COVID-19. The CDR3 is CASSQGVAGDSEQFF. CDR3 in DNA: TGTGCCAGCAGCCAAGGTGTAGCGGGAGATTCCGAGCAGTTCTTC.